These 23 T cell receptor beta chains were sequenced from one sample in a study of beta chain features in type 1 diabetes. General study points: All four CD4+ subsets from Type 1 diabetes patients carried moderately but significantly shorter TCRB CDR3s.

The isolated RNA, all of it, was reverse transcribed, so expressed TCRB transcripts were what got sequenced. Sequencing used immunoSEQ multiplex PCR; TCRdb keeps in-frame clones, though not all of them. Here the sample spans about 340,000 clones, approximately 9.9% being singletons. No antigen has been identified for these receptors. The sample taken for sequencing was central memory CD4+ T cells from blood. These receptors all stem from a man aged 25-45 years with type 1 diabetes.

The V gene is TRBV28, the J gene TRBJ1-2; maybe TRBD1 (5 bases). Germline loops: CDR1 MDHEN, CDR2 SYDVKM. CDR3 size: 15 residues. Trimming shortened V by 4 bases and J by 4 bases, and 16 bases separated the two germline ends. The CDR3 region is CASSSSTGTSYGYTF. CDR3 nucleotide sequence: TGTGCCAGCAGTTCCTCAACCGGGACCTCCTATGGCTACACCTTC.

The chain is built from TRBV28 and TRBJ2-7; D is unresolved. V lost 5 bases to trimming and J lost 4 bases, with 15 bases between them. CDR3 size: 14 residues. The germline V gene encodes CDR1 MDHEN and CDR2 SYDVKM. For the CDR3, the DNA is TGTGCCAGCAGTCCCCAAGGTAGTCGGTACGAGCAGTACTTC. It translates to CASSPQGSRYEQYF.

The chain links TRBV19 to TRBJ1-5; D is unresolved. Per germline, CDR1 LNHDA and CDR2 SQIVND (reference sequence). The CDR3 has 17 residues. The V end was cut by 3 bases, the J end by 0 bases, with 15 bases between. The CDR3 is CASSIRGLPYSNQPQHF. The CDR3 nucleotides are TGTGCCAGTAGTATTCGAGGCCTACCTTATAGCAATCAGCCCCAGCATTTT.

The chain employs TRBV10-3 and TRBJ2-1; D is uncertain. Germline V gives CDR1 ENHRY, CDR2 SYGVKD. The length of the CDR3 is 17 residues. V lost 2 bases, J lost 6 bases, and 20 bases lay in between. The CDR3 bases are TGTGCCATCAGTGAGGACCCCGGCCAGGTCCCCGGCAATGAGCAGTTCTTC. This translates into CAISEDPGQVPGNEQFF.

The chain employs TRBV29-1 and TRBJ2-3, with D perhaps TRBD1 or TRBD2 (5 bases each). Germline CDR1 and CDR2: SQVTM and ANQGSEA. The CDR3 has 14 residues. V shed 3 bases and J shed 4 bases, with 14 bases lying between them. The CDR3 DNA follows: TGCAGCGTTGAGAGGGCAGGGTTGGCAGATACGCAGTATTTT. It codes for CSVERAGLADTQYF.

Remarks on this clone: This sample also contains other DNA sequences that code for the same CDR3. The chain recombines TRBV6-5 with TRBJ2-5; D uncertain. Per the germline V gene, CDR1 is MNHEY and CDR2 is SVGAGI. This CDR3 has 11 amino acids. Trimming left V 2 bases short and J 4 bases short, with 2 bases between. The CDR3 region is CASSYGETQYF. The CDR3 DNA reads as TGTGCCAGCAGTTACGGAGAGACCCAGTACTTC.

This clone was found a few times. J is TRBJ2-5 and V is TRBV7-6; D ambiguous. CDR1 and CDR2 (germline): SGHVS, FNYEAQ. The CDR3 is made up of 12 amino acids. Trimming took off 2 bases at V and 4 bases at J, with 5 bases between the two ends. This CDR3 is CASSLIAETQYF. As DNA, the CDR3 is TGTGCCAGCAGCTTAATCGCAGAGACCCAGTACTTC.

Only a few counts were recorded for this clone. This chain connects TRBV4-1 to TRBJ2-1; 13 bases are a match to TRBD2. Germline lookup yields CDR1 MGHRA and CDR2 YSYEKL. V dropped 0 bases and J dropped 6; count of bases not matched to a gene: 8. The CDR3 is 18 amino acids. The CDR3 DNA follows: TGCGCCAGCAGCCAAGATATCACTAGCGGGGGGGCTCTCAATGAGCAGTTCTTC. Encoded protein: CASSQDITSGGALNEQFF.

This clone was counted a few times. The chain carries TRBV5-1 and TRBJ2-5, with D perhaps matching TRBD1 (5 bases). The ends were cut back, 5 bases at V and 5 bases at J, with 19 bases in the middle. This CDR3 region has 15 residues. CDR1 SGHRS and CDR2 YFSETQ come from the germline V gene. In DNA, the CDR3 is TGCGCCAGCAGAATTCAGGGCCAAGGAGCGGAGACCCAGTACTTC. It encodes CASRIQGQGAETQYF.

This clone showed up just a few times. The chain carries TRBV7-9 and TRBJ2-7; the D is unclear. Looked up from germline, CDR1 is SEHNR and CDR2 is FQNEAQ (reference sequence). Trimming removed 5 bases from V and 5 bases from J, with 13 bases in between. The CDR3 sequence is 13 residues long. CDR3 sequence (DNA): TGTGCCAGCAGCGATAACTTGGGAAACGAGCAGTACTTC. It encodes CASSDNLGNEQYF.

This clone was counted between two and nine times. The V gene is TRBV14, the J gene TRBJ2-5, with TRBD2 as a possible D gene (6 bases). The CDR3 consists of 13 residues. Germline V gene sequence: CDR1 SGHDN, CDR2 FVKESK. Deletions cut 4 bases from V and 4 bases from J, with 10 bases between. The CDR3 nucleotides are TGTGCCAGCAGCCTTCTTAGCGGAGAGACCCAGTACTTC. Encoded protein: CASSLLSGETQYF.

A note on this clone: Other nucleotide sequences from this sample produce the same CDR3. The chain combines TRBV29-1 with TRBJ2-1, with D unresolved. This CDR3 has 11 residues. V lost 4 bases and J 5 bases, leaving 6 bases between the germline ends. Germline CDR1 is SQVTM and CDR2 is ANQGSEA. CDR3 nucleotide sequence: TGCAGCGTTGGAACAGACAATGAGCAGTTCTTC. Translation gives CSVGTDNEQFF.

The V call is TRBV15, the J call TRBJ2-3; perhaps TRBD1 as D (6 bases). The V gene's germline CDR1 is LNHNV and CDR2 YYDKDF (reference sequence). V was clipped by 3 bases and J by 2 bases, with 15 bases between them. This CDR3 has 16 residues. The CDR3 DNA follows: TGTGCCACCAGCAGGAGCCTGGGGGCGGACACAGATACGCAGTATTTT. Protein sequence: CATSRSLGADTDTQYF.

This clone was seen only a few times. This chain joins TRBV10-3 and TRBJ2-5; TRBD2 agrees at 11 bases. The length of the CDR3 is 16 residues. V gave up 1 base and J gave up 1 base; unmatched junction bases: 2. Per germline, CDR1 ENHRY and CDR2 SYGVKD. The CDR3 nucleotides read TGTGCCATCAGTGAGTTTAGCGGGGGGGCCCAAGAGACCCAGTACTTC. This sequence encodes CAISEFSGGAQETQYF.

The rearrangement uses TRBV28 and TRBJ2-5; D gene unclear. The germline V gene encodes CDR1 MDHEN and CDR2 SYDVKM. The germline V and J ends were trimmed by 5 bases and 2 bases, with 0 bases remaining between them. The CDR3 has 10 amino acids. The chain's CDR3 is CASSQETQYF. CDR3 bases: TGTGCCAGCAGTCAAGAGACCCAGTACTTC.

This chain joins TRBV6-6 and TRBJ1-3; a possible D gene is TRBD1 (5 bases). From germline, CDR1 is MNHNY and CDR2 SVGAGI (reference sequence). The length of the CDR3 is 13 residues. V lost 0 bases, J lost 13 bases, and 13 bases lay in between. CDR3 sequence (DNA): TGTGCCAGCAGTTACTCGGGGCCCTCGGAGATATATTTT. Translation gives CASSYSGPSEIYF.

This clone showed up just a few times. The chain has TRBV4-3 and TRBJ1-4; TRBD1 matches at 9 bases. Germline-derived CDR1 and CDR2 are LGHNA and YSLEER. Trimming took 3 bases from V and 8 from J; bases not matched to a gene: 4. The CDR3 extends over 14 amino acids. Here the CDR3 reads CASSQGQGEEKLFF. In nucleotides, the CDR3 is TGCGCCAGCAGCCAGGGACAGGGAGAAGAAAAACTGTTTTTT.

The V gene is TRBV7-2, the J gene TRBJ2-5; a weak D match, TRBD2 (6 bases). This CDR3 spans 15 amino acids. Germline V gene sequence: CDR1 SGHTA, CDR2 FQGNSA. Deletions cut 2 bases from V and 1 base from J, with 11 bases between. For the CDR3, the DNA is TGTGCCAGCAGCTTACAGCGGGTTACCCAAGAGACCCAGTACTTC. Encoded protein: CASSLQRVTQETQYF.

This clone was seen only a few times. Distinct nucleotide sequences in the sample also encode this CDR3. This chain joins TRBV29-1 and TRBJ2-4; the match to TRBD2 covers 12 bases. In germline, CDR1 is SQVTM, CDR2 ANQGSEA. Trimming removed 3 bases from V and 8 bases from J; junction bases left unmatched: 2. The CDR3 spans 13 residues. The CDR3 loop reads CSVETSGGDIQYF. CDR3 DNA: TGCAGCGTTGAGACTAGCGGGGGTGACATTCAGTACTTC.

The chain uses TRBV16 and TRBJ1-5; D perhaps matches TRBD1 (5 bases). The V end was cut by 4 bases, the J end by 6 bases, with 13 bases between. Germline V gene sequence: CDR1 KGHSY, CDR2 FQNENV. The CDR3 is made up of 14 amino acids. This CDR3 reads CASSLGGGGQPQHF. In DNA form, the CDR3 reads TGTGCCAGCAGCCTGGGTGGGGGTGGTCAGCCCCAGCATTTT.

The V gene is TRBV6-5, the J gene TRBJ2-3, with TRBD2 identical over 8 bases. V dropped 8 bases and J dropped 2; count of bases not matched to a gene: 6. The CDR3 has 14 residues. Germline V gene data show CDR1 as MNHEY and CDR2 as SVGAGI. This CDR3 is CASRRRGATDTQYF. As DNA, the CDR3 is TGTGCCAGCCGTCGGCGGGGGGCCACAGATACGCAGTATTTT.

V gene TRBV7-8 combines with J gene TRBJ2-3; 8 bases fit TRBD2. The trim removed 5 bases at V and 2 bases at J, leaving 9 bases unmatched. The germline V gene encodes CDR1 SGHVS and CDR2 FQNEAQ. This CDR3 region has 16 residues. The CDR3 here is CASSDHGGVLTDTQYF. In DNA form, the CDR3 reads TGTGCCAGCAGCGACCACGGGGGGGTTCTCACAGATACGCAGTATTTT.

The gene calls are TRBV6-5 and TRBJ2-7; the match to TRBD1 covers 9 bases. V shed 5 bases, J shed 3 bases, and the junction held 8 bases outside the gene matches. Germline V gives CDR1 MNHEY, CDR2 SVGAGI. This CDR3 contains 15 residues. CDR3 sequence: CASSVGTGPDYEQYF. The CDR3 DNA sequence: TGTGCCAGCAGTGTGGGGACAGGGCCAGACTACGAGCAGTACTTC.